This TCR beta chain was sequenced in a study of shared clonotypes between healthy human individuals. Per germline, CDR1 LGHNA and CDR2 YSLEER. This CDR3 has 16 residues. V was shortened by 1 base and J by 4 bases, with 13 bases between the two germline ends. Generated by immunoSEQ multiplex PCR, the TCRdb table keeps only in-frame clones and is missing some. Of 400,000 to 500,000 clones listed, 76% were seen once; the top ten hold over 10%. The TCR was taken from a woman aged 40 to 49 in good health. Some clones in this sample may be carry-over from other donors' samples. The V gene is TRBV4-3, the J gene TRBJ1-4; a possible D gene is TRBD1 (5 bases). Sequencing was carried out using PBMCs. The CDR3 coding sequence is TGCGCCAGCAGCCAAGGTTCCGGGACGTTTAATGAAAAACTGTTTTTT. Its translation is CASSQGSGTFNEKLFF.